The rows below give T cell receptor beta chains drawn from one sample of a study of T cells in tumors after PD-1 blockade. The table came from immunoSEQ multiplex PCR; TCRdb's copy has only in-frame clones and leaves some out. Here the sample spans about 63,000 clones, around 72% being singletons. The input for sequencing was PBMCs, taken after anti-PD-1 treatment. The receptors come from a human donor with basal cell carcinoma. Each CDR3 is given without its conserved first and last residue.

j_call,v_call,cdr3_aa
TRBJ2-7,TRBV7-9,ASSLGLAGGYEQY
TRBJ2-5,TRBV11-3,ASSKGLAAQETQY
TRBJ1-3,TRBV6-5,ASGQNTIY
TRBJ1-1,TRBV7-6,ASSLDVGGNTEAF
TRBJ2-6,TRBV27,ASSRISGANVLT
TRBJ2-5,TRBV14,ASSQEGGSKTQY
TRBJ2-7,TRBV7-9,ASSRSGSSYEQY
TRBJ2-3,TRBV10-3,AISEGTSGGLSDTQY
TRBJ1-1,TRBV12-5,ASGRDSEAF
TRBJ2-1,TRBV7-2,ASSGTSGGAREQF
TRBJ1-6,TRBV25-1,ASSRAGNSPLH
TRBJ2-2,TRBV18,ASSPYEGANTGELF
TRBJ2-3,TRBV6-5,ASTLPGPADTQY
TRBJ2-5,TRBV28,ASSLVGGETQY
TRBJ1-5,TRBV29-1,SVEASSGQPQH
TRBJ2-1,TRBV30,AWGPGQGSYEQF
TRBJ2-5,TRBV7-2,ASSLTSRGGETQY
TRBJ1-5,TRBV4-1,ASSQPQQSMDQPQH
TRBJ2-1,TRBV5-1,ASSLGQGAIGTNEQF
TRBJ1-6,TRBV28,ASSLPGNSPLH
TRBJ2-3,TRBV18,ASSPDLAGSTDTQY
TRBJ2-5,TRBV30,AWGLAGDGETQY
TRBJ1-5,TRBV4-2,ASSQEVGQRPQH
TRBJ1-1,TRBV6-6,ASSYRQGEEAF
TRBJ1-2,TRBV7-9,ASSRSPKYGYT
TRBJ2-5,TRBV19,ASSTFTGKETQY
TRBJ2-7,TRBV7-2,ASSLNGRLSYEQY
TRBJ1-2,TRBV28,ASSLGHTNYGYT
TRBJ2-1,TRBV5-1,ASSSRDRGDNEQF
TRBJ2-7,TRBV28,ASSTIPRGRTHEQY
TRBJ1-1,TRBV6-1,ASSLMDSLNTEAF
TRBJ2-5,TRBV15,ATSLRGGSETQY
TRBJ1-2,TRBV3-1/TRBV3-2,ASSRTPNQDYGYT
TRBJ1-1,TRBV4-1,ASSQSTSGSNTEAF
TRBJ1-1,TRBV5-1,ASSLEPSAEAF
TRBJ1-1,TRBV25-1,ASSDHGQGATEAF
TRBJ1-2,TRBV28,ASSGGGGLRYGYT
TRBJ1-1,TRBV5-1,ASSSGERPEAF
TRBJ2-3,TRBV5-6,ASSAGTGVSDTQY
TRBJ1-2,TRBV7-2,ASSLAPVGTVYGYT
TRBJ2-2,TRBV19,ASSRGVGTGELF
TRBJ2-3,TRBV24-1,ATRTTTSTSYTQY
TRBJ1-1,TRBV5-4,ASSLARNTEAF
TRBJ1-1,TRBV30,AWSSAAKNTEAF
TRBJ1-5,TRBV6-2/TRBV6-3,ASSAMGRSNQPQH
TRBJ2-7,TRBV6-5,ASSNRESDEQY
TRBJ2-3,TRBV28,ASSLLTHTDTQY
TRBJ2-3,TRBV6-5,ASSARSTDTQY
TRBJ2-7,TRBV30,AWTTGGRYEQY